The rows below give T cell receptor beta chains drawn from one sample of a study of control samples from healthy donors and cancer patients. Produced via immunoSEQ multiplex PCR; TCRdb's table is partial and in-frame only. The repertoire consists of fewer than 120,000 clones, with roughly 90% occurring once and the leading ten covering roughly 3.7%. The sequenced sample consisted of PBMCs. These TCRs come from an older woman with lung cancer. Both conserved end residues are trimmed from each CDR3. The size of a clone is reported for some rows only, either as once, few or many, or as a class for expanded clones.

TRBV19 NA ASNPNEGPLESSGNTIY
TRBV6-2/TRBV6-3 NA ASSYPPYGGVEAF
TRBV9 NA ASSQGTAISGNTIY
TRBV6-2/TRBV6-3 NA ASSNAASTKNIQY
TRBV5-6 NA ASSQRTSDNEQF
TRBV6-5 NA ASSEGARYGYT
TRBV3-1/TRBV3-2 NA ASSQADSGNTEAF
TRBV5-1 NA ASNPGGGRFTDTQY
TRBV6-5 NA ASSPSVGPGETQY
TRBV4-1 NA ASSPYGQGNTEAF
TRBV7-6 NA ASSLGQVSGNTIY
TRBV4-1 once ASSQLTGGSNEKLF
TRBV6-5 NA ASKSASGSWNEQF
TRBV12-3/TRBV12-4 NA ASSLQTNTEAF
TRBV11-3 once ASSLVGPRGDEQF
TRBV5-1 NA ASSENYGYT
TRBV5-1 NA ASSGESEAF
TRBV5-4 NA ASSLAGGPQETQY